A selection of T cell receptor beta chains follows, all from one sample in a study of cytomegalovirus exposure and HLA in healthy donors. Sequencing used immunoSEQ multiplex PCR; TCRdb keeps in-frame clones, though not all of them. The data hold approximately 190,000 clones, with over 65% observed a single time. Sequencing used PBMCs. Receptors originate from a woman in her twenties or thirties in good health and CMV-seronegative. CDR3s leave out the opening cysteine and the closing phenylalanine or tryptophan. Each record gives: CDR3 length, J gene, V gene, CDR3 protein.

length: 13
J: TRBJ1-5
V: TRBV6-1
CDR3: ASSEATGEDQPQH

length: 11
J: TRBJ1-2
V: TRBV5-1
CDR3: ASSLQGRNGYT

length: 12
J: TRBJ1-4
V: TRBV2
CDR3: ASRDRGWDEKLF

length: 11
J: TRBJ2-1
V: TRBV11-3
CDR3: ASSLGTSNEQF

length: 15
J: TRBJ2-1
V: TRBV4-3
CDR3: ASSQATGLSSYNEQF

length: 15
J: TRBJ2-1
V: TRBV12-5
CDR3: ASGRGTSGRAGNEQF

length: 12
J: TRBJ2-1
V: TRBV19
CDR3: ASASGGPYNEQF

length: 10
J: TRBJ1-1
V: TRBV7-9
CDR3: ASSSGPGEAF

length: 16
J: TRBJ1-5
V: TRBV7-8
CDR3: ASSPDARGLGGNQPQH

length: 10
J: TRBJ1-5
V: TRBV19
CDR3: ASLQGNQPQH

length: 11
J: TRBJ1-2
V: TRBV13
CDR3: ASTRGGNYGYT

length: 13
J: TRBJ2-7
V: TRBV4-1
CDR3: ASSRTPASSYEQY

length: 15
J: TRBJ2-2
V: TRBV9
CDR3: ASSVGGGTANTGELF

length: 12
J: TRBJ2-2
V: TRBV7-8
CDR3: ASSLHTGAGELF